This record concerns one TCR beta chain sequence. Antigen specificity is unknown. One end of the junction is discordant with germline, which a read error may explain. This sample was included in a study of tumor and adjacent non-tumor tissue in lung cancer. Study background: Patients comprised about a dozen adenocarcinoma, a couple of squamous cell carcinoma and 1 small cell lung cancer. Aged roughly 31 to 85 years, patients included about 11 men and a few women with stage I to III disease. Study outcomes and limitations: Significantly higher TCR diversity was found in tumor than normal lung. Normal lung showed higher cumulative top 100 clone frequency than tumor.

The CDR3 is 15 amino acids. The germline gives CDR1 SGHAT, CDR2 FQNNGV. This sample's RNA came from whole unsorted tissue. The normal lung tissue was taken more than 3 cm from the tumor edge. Three rounds of nested PCR, following a modified ARM-PCR protocol, produced the TCRbeta library. In TCRdb, the multiplex PCR reads were re-called with MiXCR into one record per CDR3 protein. The sample includes 100,000 or so distinct CDR3 sequences, about 62% seen only once; the top ten take roughly 20%. Specimen: distant non-tumor lung tissue. V usage is TRBV11-2 and J usage is TRBJ2-1, with 7 bases identical to TRBD1. The receptor was isolated from a man aged 30 to 39 with non-small cell lung cancer. For the CDR3, the DNA is TGTGCCGGCAGCACCTGGACAGGCCACTACAACGAGCAGTTCTTC. Its translation is CAGSTWTGHYNEQFF.